The 32 T cell receptor beta chains reported below all come from one sample, sequenced in a study of early T cells in non-severe SARS-CoV-2 infection. TCRdb used MiXCR to reprocess the 5' RACE reads, holding one entry per CDR3 protein. The sample records some 80,000 distinct CDR3 sequences, approximately 13% being singletons. Material for sequencing was whole blood. Source of these receptors: an adult who was a healthcare worker with PCR-confirmed SARS-CoV-2 infection or an uninfected control (not recorded which).

This clonotype was seen repeatedly, ten times or more. The chain has TRBV6-2 or TRBV6-3 and TRBJ1-1, with a possible D match to TRBD1 (5 bases). CDR3 length equals 15 residues. V gave up 7 bases and J gave up 0 bases, with 15 bases separating them. CDR1 and CDR2 (germline): MNHEY, SVGEGT. CDR3 nucleotides: TGTGCCAGCATGACCCCTCGGGGGATGAACACTGAAGCTTTCTTT. Residues: CASMTPRGMNTEAFF.

This clonotype turned up a few times. CDR3 amino acids: CASSYSGNGANVLTF. The CDR3 DNA is TGTGCCAGCAGTTACTCGGGGAATGGGGCCAACGTCCTGACTTTC. The genes are TRBV6-5 and TRBJ2-6, with no clear D. CDR1 MNHEY and CDR2 SVGAGI come from the germline V gene. This CDR3 region has 15 residues. Trimming left V 0 bases short and J 3 bases short, with 6 bases between.

This clonotype has just a few counts. The chain is built from TRBV5-1 and TRBJ1-1; the match to TRBD1 covers 10 bases. CDR3 size: 14 residues. V dropped 3 bases and J dropped 3; count of bases not matched to a gene: 2. Germline V gives CDR1 SGHRS, CDR2 YFSETQ. The CDR3 here is CASSSGQGDTEAFF. CDR3 bases: TGCGCCAGCAGCTCCGGACAGGGGGACACTGAAGCTTTCTTT.

The rearrangement joins TRBV3-1 to TRBJ2-7; TRBD2 matches at 16 bases. V dropped 4 bases and J dropped 2; count of bases not matched to a gene: 14. Germline V gives CDR1 LGHDT, CDR2 YNNKEL (reference sequence). The CDR3 extends over 20 amino acids. The CDR3 nucleotides are TGTGCCAGCAGCCCGGGCTTTCGGGGACTAGCGGGGGGGCCCACCTACGAGCAGTACTTC. Translated, it gives CASSPGFRGLAGGPTYEQYF.

This clonotype has ten or more counts. This chain joins TRBV14 and TRBJ2-1; no firm D call. V lost 0 bases and J lost 7, with 7 bases in between. The V gene's germline CDR1 is SGHDN and CDR2 FVKESK. This CDR3 is 13 amino acids long. The CDR3 nucleotides are TGTGCCAGCAGCCAAGAGCTAGTGAATGAGCAGTTCTTC. Translated, it gives CASSQELVNEQFF. The full variable domain, with the rest looked up from reference TRBV14 and TRBJ2-1, is EAGVTQFPSHSVIEKGQTVTLRCDPISGHDNLYWYRRVMGKEIKFLLHFVKESKQDESGMPNNRFLAERTGGTYSTLKVQPAELEDSGVYFCASSQELVNEQFFGPGTRLTVL.

This clonotype has just a few counts. J is TRBJ2-3 and V is TRBV7-2; no clear D gene. V lost 2 bases, J lost 1 base, and 7 bases lay in between. The CDR3 extends over 14 amino acids. The V gene's germline CDR1 is SGHTA and CDR2 FQGNSA. CDR3 sequence: CASSLRAGTDTQYF. As DNA, the CDR3 is TGTGCCAGCAGCTTACGCGCAGGCACAGATACGCAGTATTTT.

This clonotype was counted between two and nine times. The V and J genes are TRBV11-2 and TRBJ2-3, with 10 bases aligning to TRBD2. The CDR3 has 16 amino acids. The V and J ends lost 5 bases and 5 bases, in that order; junction bases with no gene match: 10. Germline V gene sequence: CDR1 SGHAT, CDR2 FQNNGV. In DNA form, the CDR3 reads TGTGCCAGCAGCCGTGGGGGAGCGGGGGGGCGAGATACGCAGTATTTT. It specifies CASSRGGAGGRDTQYF.

This clonotype has ten or more counts. This chain uses TRBV6-2 or TRBV6-3 with TRBJ2-7; the D call may be TRBD1 or TRBD2 (5 bases each). With 1 base removed from V and 1 base from J, the gap between germline ends came to 8 bases. Germline CDR1 and CDR2: MNHEY and SVGEGT. The CDR3 is made up of 14 amino acids. The CDR3 loop is CASSYWDASYEQYF. CDR3 nucleotide sequence: TGTGCCAGCAGTTACTGGGACGCTTCCTACGAGCAGTACTTC.

This clonotype was counted between two and nine times. The CDR3 bases are TGTGCCAGCAGATCCCCAGCGGACCCCACCTACGAGCAGTACTTC. Translating gives CASRSPADPTYEQYF. The chain couples TRBV6-2 or TRBV6-3 to TRBJ2-7; D possibly corresponds to TRBD2 (5 bases). The germline V gene encodes CDR1 MNHEY and CDR2 SVGEGT. Trimming removed 6 bases at V and 2 bases at J, with 17 bases between. The CDR3 spans 15 residues.

This clonotype was recorded at least ten times. The chain carries TRBV10-3 and TRBJ2-7, with D perhaps assigned TRBD1 or TRBD2 (5 bases each). Germline values: CDR1 ENHRY, CDR2 SYGVKD. Between the trimmed V and J ends, which lost 5 bases and 3 bases, there was a span of 14 bases. CDR3 length: 14 amino acids. CDR3 bases: TGTGCCATCAGTACCGGGACCGGTAACTACGAGCAGTACTTC. Translated, it gives CAISTGTGNYEQYF.

This clonotype was observed at least ten times. The chain has TRBV6-6 and TRBJ2-1; 13 positions match TRBD2. V was pared by 2 bases and J by 4 bases, with 5 bases of the junction left unmatched. Germline values: CDR1 MNHNY, CDR2 SVGAGI (reference sequence). The CDR3 extends over 17 amino acids. The CDR3: CASSYRTSGRFYNEQFF. The CDR3 DNA reads as TGTGCCAGCAGTTACCGGACTAGCGGGAGATTTTACAATGAGCAGTTCTTC.

This clonotype was found many times. J is TRBJ1-1 and V is TRBV9; 7 bases agree with TRBD1. The CDR3 consists of 17 residues. V trimming: 4 bases; J trimming: 4 bases; junction bases outside the gene matches: 16. The V gene's germline CDR1 is SGDLS and CDR2 YYNGEE. CDR3: CASSPAWGGGNSTEAFF. Here the CDR3 DNA reads TGTGCCAGCAGCCCTGCCTGGGGAGGGGGCAATAGCACTGAAGCTTTCTTT.

The V call is TRBV9, the J call TRBJ2-2; possibly TRBD2 for D (6 bases). The CDR3 consists of 16 residues. The V gene lost 0 bases and the J gene lost 9 bases, with 18 bases spanning the gap. Germline assignment: CDR1 SGDLS and CDR2 YYNGEE. This chain's CDR3 is CASSVATGTGVRELFF. The DNA for the CDR3 is TGTGCCAGCAGCGTAGCGACCGGGACTGGTGTCCGGGAGCTGTTTTTT.

The CDR3 is CASSPPGVQYEQYF. CDR3 DNA sequence: TGTGCCAGCAGCCCCCCAGGGGTCCAATACGAGCAGTACTTC. The chain couples TRBV14 to TRBJ2-7, with TRBD1 as a possible D gene (6 bases). Germline assignment: CDR1 SGHDN and CDR2 FVKESK. V was shortened by 4 bases and J by 4 bases, with 14 bases between the two germline ends. This CDR3 contains 14 residues.

This clonotype was counted between two and nine times. The CDR3 bases are TGTGCCAGCAGCTCCCGGGACAGGGGGGAAGATACGCAGTATTTT. Protein sequence: CASSSRDRGEDTQYF. V and J are TRBV11-2 and TRBJ2-3, with 11 bases matching TRBD1. The length of the CDR3 is 15 residues. Germline CDR1 is SGHAT and CDR2 is FQNNGV. After removal of 4 bases from V and 5 bases from J, the junction contained 5 bases not matched to a gene.

About this clonotype: With a much larger clone just one base away, this may be a read error. As the CDR3 is not closed by the conserved phenylalanine or tryptophan, this likely results from a read error. The V call is TRBV14, the J call TRBJ2-5; perhaps TRBD2 as D (5 bases). V was shortened by 4 bases and J by 5 bases, with 32 bases between the two germline ends. The germline V gene encodes CDR1 SGHDN and CDR2 FVKESK. This CDR3 is built from 20 residues. In DNA, the CDR3 is TGTGCCAGCAGCCTATCCACCGGACTCAGACCTCAATCCACGCGGGAGACCCAGTACCTC. Its translation: CASSLSTGLRPQSTRETQYL.

The rearrangement links TRBV7-6 to TRBJ2-3; 13 bases fit TRBD2. V lost 6 bases, J lost 2 bases, and 5 bases stayed unmatched. Per the germline V gene, CDR1 is SGHVS and CDR2 is FNYEAQ. The CDR3 loop spans 16 amino acids. The CDR3 DNA reads as TGTGCCAGCAGGCCTGGGACTAGCGGGGCCACAGATACGCAGTATTTT. Amino acids: CASRPGTSGATDTQYF. The whole variable domain, filled in from reference TRBV7-6 and TRBJ2-3, reads GAGVSQSPRYKVTKRGQDVALRCDPISGHVSLYWYRQALGQGPEFLTYFNYEAQQDKSGLPNDRFSAERPEGSISTLTIQRTEQRDSAMYRCASRPGTSGATDTQYFGPGTRLTVL.

This clonotype has at least ten counts. The chain links TRBV5-5 to TRBJ2-7; 11 bases map to TRBD1. The ends lost 0 bases at V and 6 bases at J; junction bases unmatched: 5. Per the germline V gene, CDR1 is SGHKS and CDR2 is YYEKEE (reference sequence). The CDR3 covers 15 residues. CDR3 region: CASSLGAGQGVEQYF. CDR3 sequence (DNA): TGTGCCAGCAGCTTGGGTGCGGGACAGGGGGTCGAGCAGTACTTC.

This clonotype was detected ten times or more. The V gene is TRBV5-1, the J gene TRBJ2-3; 12 nucleotides line up with TRBD1. Germline V CDR1 and CDR2: SGHRS, YFSETQ. CDR3 length: 16 residues. The V gene end was trimmed by 3 bases and the J gene end by 5 bases; junction bases not matched to a gene: 7. This CDR3 is CASSSLGTGGRDTQYF. The CDR3 coding sequence is TGCGCCAGCAGCTCCCTAGGGACAGGGGGCAGAGATACGCAGTATTTT.

This clonotype was observed at least ten times. This rearrangement joins TRBV7-2 to TRBJ2-7; D is uncertain. Deletions cut 1 base from V and 2 bases from J, with 6 bases between. The CDR3 is 13 amino acids. Per the germline V gene, CDR1 is SGHTA and CDR2 is FQGNSA. The CDR3 DNA follows: TGTGCCAGCAGCTTAGTGTCAGCCTACGAGCAGTACTTC. This encodes CASSLVSAYEQYF.

This clonotype was picked up one time. This sequence joins TRBV29-1 and TRBJ1-1; D not certain. The CDR3 is 14 amino acids. Germline V gene sequence: CDR1 SQVTM, CDR2 ANQGSEA. V was trimmed by 5 bases and J by 6 bases, leaving 19 bases between them. In DNA, the CDR3 is TGCAGCGTTTGGCGCACTTCCCCCGAGGCTGAAGCTTTCTTT. Translated, it gives CSVWRTSPEAEAFF. The whole variable domain, filled in from reference TRBV29-1 and TRBJ1-1, reads SAVISQKPSRDICQRGTSLTIQCQVDSQVTMMFWYRQQPGQSLTLIATANQGSEATYESGFVIDKFPISRPNLTFSTLTVSNMSPEDSSIYLCSVWRTSPEAEAFFGQGTRLTVV.

At least ten counts were recorded for this clonotype. One junction end disagrees with the germline gene, perhaps due to a read error. The J gene is TRBJ1-3, the V gene TRBV7-9; D gene unclear. The CDR3 is 12 residues long. Germline CDR1 SEHNR, CDR2 FQNEAQ (reference sequence). CDR3 in amino acids: CASSLGLERLDF. DNA for the CDR3: TGTGCCAGCAGCTTGGGATTGGAGCGACTAGATTTT. Based on the CDR3 plus reference TRBV7-9 and TRBJ1-3, the full variable domain is DTGVSQNPRHKITKRGQNVTFRCDPISEHNRLYWYRQTLGQGPEFLTYFQNEAQLEKSRLLSDRFSAERPKGSFSTLEIQRTEQGDSAMYLCASSLGLERLDFGEGSWLTVV.

This clonotype was seen many times. The rearrangement joins TRBV2 to TRBJ2-1, with D tentatively TRBD2 (5 bases). V lost 6 bases, J lost 2 bases, and 17 bases lay in between. The CDR3 length is 16 residues. From germline, CDR1 is SNHLY and CDR2 FYNNEI. For the CDR3, the DNA is TGTGCCAGCAGCGAGGGCTTGAGCGGTCCCTACAATGAGCAGTTCTTC. As protein: CASSEGLSGPYNEQFF.

This clonotype was detected ten times or more. The rearrangement joins TRBV7-9 to TRBJ1-1; a weak D match, TRBD1 (5 bases). Looked up from germline, CDR1 is SEHNR and CDR2 is FQNEAQ (reference sequence). CDR3 length: 12 residues. V gave up 1 base and J gave up 11 bases, with 11 bases separating them. The CDR3 sequence is CASSLEQARAFF. Here the CDR3 DNA reads TGTGCCAGCAGCTTAGAACAGGCGCGGGCTTTCTTT.

This clonotype occurred a few times. The chain combines TRBV7-2 with TRBJ1-5, with TRBD1 as a possible D gene (5 bases). This CDR3 region has 15 residues. The V end was cut by 6 bases, the J end by 2 bases, with 14 bases between. Germline CDR1 and CDR2: SGHTA and FQGNSA. CDR3 protein: CASRARTGGNQPQHF. The CDR3 region has the DNA TGTGCCAGCAGGGCCCGAACGGGGGGCAATCAGCCCCAGCATTTT.

This clonotype was recorded at least ten times. The V gene is TRBV7-2, the J gene TRBJ2-6; TRBD1 is a possible D gene (6 bases). The CDR3 spans 18 residues. V lost 7 bases, J lost 2 bases, and 21 bases lay in between. Germline values: CDR1 SGHTA, CDR2 FQGNSA. CDR3 region: CASTMNTGLTTGANVLTF. CDR3 in DNA: TGTGCCAGCACCATGAACACAGGGCTAACGACTGGGGCCAACGTCCTGACTTTC.

This clonotype was seen a handful of times. The chain is built from TRBV5-1 and TRBJ1-2, with 9 bases identical to TRBD1. The V gene end was trimmed by 2 bases and the J gene end by 4 bases; junction bases not matched to a gene: 6. CDR1 and CDR2 (germline): SGHRS, YFSETQ. The CDR3 contains 15 residues. The CDR3 region has the DNA TGCGCCAGCAGCTTTGCACAGGGGGCGACCTATGGCTACACCTTC. Its translation: CASSFAQGATYGYTF.

The chain links TRBV10-3 to TRBJ2-3; TRBD2 aligns across 8 bases. The CDR3 length is 13 residues. Germline CDR1 ENHRY, CDR2 SYGVKD. After removal of 7 bases from V and 2 bases from J, the junction contained 2 bases not matched to a gene. Here the CDR3 DNA reads TGTGCCATCATGCGGGGGGACACAGATACGCAGTATTTT. Its translation: CAIMRGDTDTQYF.

This clonotype has at least ten counts. The chain employs TRBV20-1 and TRBJ2-3; a weak D match, TRBD2 (6 bases). V was pared by 0 bases and J by 6 bases, with 16 bases between. From germline, CDR1 is DFQATT and CDR2 SNEGSKA (reference sequence). The length of the CDR3 is 15 residues. CDR3 in amino acids: CSARDMRGQVDTQYF. The CDR3 DNA follows: TGCAGTGCTAGAGATATGCGGGGCCAGGTCGATACGCAGTATTTT.

This clonotype was observed many times. The chain links TRBV29-1 to TRBJ2-1; D is unresolved. Between the trimmed V and J ends, which lost 5 bases and 1 base, there was a span of 6 bases. The CDR3 length is 12 residues. The germline gives CDR1 SQVTM, CDR2 ANQGSEA. The CDR3 sequence: CSVSKSYNEQFF. Written as DNA, the CDR3 is TGCAGCGTTTCCAAATCCTACAATGAGCAGTTCTTC.

Turning to this clonotype: An end of the junction does not agree with germline; a read error may underlie this. The chain recombines TRBV11-2 with TRBJ2-3; 9 bases are a match to TRBD2. The CDR3 loop spans 19 amino acids. CDR1 SGHAT and CDR2 FQNNGV come from the germline V gene. CDR3 nucleotide sequence: TGTGCCAGCAGCGTAGAGGGACGACTAGCGGTTACTAGCACAGATACGCAGTATTTT. Amino acids: CASSVEGRLAVTSTDTQYF. Combining the CDR3 with reference TRBV11-2 and TRBJ2-3 gives the whole variable domain EAGVAQSPRYKIIEKRQSVAFWCNPISGHATLYWYQQILGQGPKLLIQFQNNGVVDDSQLPKDRFSAERLKGVDSTLKIQPAKLEDSAVYLCASSVEGRLAVTSTDTQYFGPGTRLTVL.

This clonotype has at least ten counts. This sequence joins TRBV5-4 and TRBJ2-2; TRBD2 is a possible D gene (5 bases). V lost 4 bases and J 3 bases, leaving 7 bases between the germline ends. The CDR3 totals 13 residues. Germline CDR1 reads SGHNT; CDR2 reads YYREEE (reference sequence). The CDR3 loop reads CASSRDYTGELFF. The CDR3 coding sequence is TGTGCCAGCAGCCGGGATTACACCGGGGAGCTGTTTTTT.